This T cell receptor beta chain is from a study of regulatory T cells in long-lasting Graves disease. Sequencing libraries for TCR beta were prepared with iRepertoire HTBI primers and Arm-PCR of CDR3 regions. TCRdb reprocessed the multiplex PCR reads via MiXCR and lists one record per CDR3 protein. Of fewer than 650,000 distinct CDR3 sequences listed, 15% to 20% were seen once; the top ten hold about 12%. Time point specified: newly diagnosed GD, antithyroid drugs for less than 3 months. Extracted RNA from PBMCs served as the source of the TCR library. Germline V CDR1 and CDR2: SGHTA, FQGNSA. The CDR3 runs to 15 residues. V was clipped by 3 bases and J by 5 bases, with 13 bases between them. The same specimen was also included in a second study, on T cells in Graves' hyperthyroidism and ophthalmopathy.

Sequenced material: peripheral blood mononuclear cells (PBMCs), taken at new diagnosis, from a patient treated with antithyroid drugs. The gene calls are TRBV7-2 and TRBJ2-2; D uncertain. The sequence was collected from a man aged 18 to 30 with Graves disease. The CDR3 region has the DNA TGTGCCAGCAGCTTCATCTCGAGATATACCGGGGAGCTGTTTTTT. It yields the protein CASSFISRYTGELFF. Based on the CDR3 plus reference TRBV7-2 and TRBJ2-2, the full variable domain is GAGVSQSPSNKVTEKGKDVELRCDPISGHTALYWYRQSLGQGLEFLIYFQGNSAPDKSGLPSDRFSAERTGGSVSTLTIQRTQQEDSAVYLCASSFISRYTGELFFGEGSRLTVL.